This T cell receptor beta chain came from a study of vaccination and CD4 T cells after COVID-19. Study details: The study enrolled six male and four female convalescents, two of whom were Hispanic. Typically, post-vaccine samples were obtained a median around 72 days after dose two, within a range of 14 to 241. Control cultures received a CEFX pool, an HIV-1 Nef pool, or no peptide.

Treatment of the sample: roughly ten-day PBMC culture with coronavirus spike peptide pools or control peptides (ViraFEST assay). Using peptide pools, antigen-specific T cells were expanded in ViraFEST before TCRs were sequenced. CDR1 GTSNPN and CDR2 SVGIG come from the germline V gene (reference sequence). The CDR3 spans 13 residues. Trimming cost V 2 bases and J 3 bases, with 9 bases left between them. Sequencing of DNA taken from cultured CD4+ T cells relied on the Oncomine TCR Beta short-read assay. TCRdb re-analysed the PCR reads in MiXCR, keeping a single row per CDR3 protein. This table holds about 4,100 distinct CDR3 sequences, 21% found once. As for this clonotype: Its antigen remains unknown.

Sequences were derived from CD4+ T cells from blood, cultured in vitro, sampled after SARS-CoV-2 vaccination. V and J are TRBV30 and TRBJ2-3; D is possibly TRBD2 (5 bases). The TCR originated in a human donor who had recovered from COVID-19. CDR3 in amino acids: CAWSTWRTDTQYF. CDR3 DNA: TGTGCCTGGAGTACCTGGAGGACAGATACGCAGTATTTT.